The rows below give T cell receptor beta chains drawn from one sample of a study of post-analysis software for immune sequencing data. MiXCR, applied by TCRdb to the PCR reads, yields one record per CDR3 protein. The profile covers approximately 350,000 distinct CDR3 sequences, with approximately 38% appearing a single time and around an eighth taken by the ten largest. Sequencing was performed on blood. Receptors were obtained from a girl between 5 and 17 years old with multiple sclerosis. The CDR3 runs from the conserved cysteine through the conserved F or W. Each record gives: V gene, J gene, D gene, clone size, CDR3 DNA, CDR3 protein. The D gene is left open where the match is weak. Part of the rows lack a size; the others show once, few, many or a class for expanded clones.

TRBV6-5	TRBJ2-7	TRBD1	.	TGTGCCAGCAGTTACTCGAGAGGGGACAGGGTCTACGAGCAGTACTTC	CASSYSRGDRVYEQYF
TRBV7-8	TRBJ2-7	.	many	TGTGCCAGCAGCCCCAGGGGGGGAGACGAGCAGTACTTC	CASSPRGGDEQYF
TRBV4-1	TRBJ2-3	.	.	TGCGCCAGCAGCCAAGTTCAGGCTAGCACAGATACGCAGTATTTT	CASSQVQASTDTQYF
TRBV11-2	TRBJ1-1	.	few	TGTGCCAGCAGCTTAGATCAGTGGGCGGAAGCTTTCTTT	CASSLDQWAEAFF
TRBV20-1	TRBJ1-1	.	.	TGCAGTGCTAGAGATCTGGAGGGGTGGGGGAACACTGAAGCTTTCTTT	CSARDLEGWGNTEAFF
TRBV7-2	TRBJ1-1	TRBD1	many	TGTGCCAGCAGCACCAGACAGGGGACGGACACTGAAGCTTTCTTT	CASSTRQGTDTEAFF
TRBV6-2/TRBV6-3	TRBJ2-7	.	.	TGTGCCAGCAGTTCCTGGTTCGAGCAGTACTTC	CASSSWFEQYF
TRBV12-3/TRBV12-4	TRBJ1-1	.	.	TGTGCCAGCACCAAGACGGGGGGCACTGAAGCTTTCTTT	CASTKTGGTEAFF
TRBV5-8	TRBJ2-7	TRBD1	.	TGTGCCAGCAGCTGGCCCACCGGGACAGGGGGTTCCTACGAGCAGTACTTC	CASSWPTGTGGSYEQYF
TRBV20-1	TRBJ2-1	TRBD2	.	TGCAGTGCCTCTAGCGGGGGGGCCTTTGGGAATGAGCAGTTCTTC	CSASSGGAFGNEQFF
TRBV28	TRBJ2-3	.	.	TGTGCCAGCAATCTGCTAGCTAGGGATACGCAGTATTTT	CASNLLARDTQYF
TRBV11-2	TRBJ1-1	.	.	TGTGCCAGCAGCTCCTATGGGTGGGCTTTCTTT	CASSSYGWAFF
TRBV12-3/TRBV12-4	TRBJ2-3	TRBD1	.	TGTGCCAGCAGCTCATGGGTAGGGGGCGAAGATACGCAGTATTTT	CASSSWVGGEDTQYF
TRBV6-2/TRBV6-3	TRBJ2-1	.	.	TGTGCCAGCAGTTTTGGGGACCTGGGGAATGAGCAGTTCTTC	CASSFGDLGNEQFF
TRBV12-3/TRBV12-4	TRBJ2-3	.	.	TGTGCCAGCAGGTCCTCTGGCAGGGCTGGGGATACGCAGTATTTT	CASRSSGRAGDTQYF
TRBV6-5	TRBJ1-2	.	.	TGTGCCAGCAGTTGCTCGATTACCAGAACCCACTATGGCTACACCTTC	CASSCSITRTHYGYTF
TRBV6-6	TRBJ1-4	TRBD1	few	TGTGCCAGCAGAGCTCCAGGGACAGGGACTAATGAAAAACTGTTTTTT	CASRAPGTGTNEKLFF
TRBV15	TRBJ1-6	TRBD1	.	TGTGCCACCAGCTCCCGTAGGCAGGGGGCCGGTTCACCCCTCCACTTT	CATSSRRQGAGSPLHF
TRBV12-3/TRBV12-4	TRBJ2-7	.	.	TGTGCCAGCAGTATGGGAGGCGGTCACTACGAGCAGTACTTC	CASSMGGGHYEQYF
TRBV12-5	TRBJ1-1	.	few	TGTGCTAGTGGTTTGGTATCCCCCGGCCTACGGGTCGCTGAAGCTTTCTTT	CASGLVSPGLRVAEAFF
TRBV10-3	TRBJ2-3	TRBD1	many	TGTGCCATCAGTGAGGCCCCGGGACAGGGGACAGATACGCAGTATTTT	CAISEAPGQGTDTQYF
TRBV7-3	TRBJ2-5	.	few	TGTGCCAGCAGCTTAGCGGCAGGACCATCCTCTGGGGCCCAGTACTTC	CASSLAAGPSSGAQYF
TRBV5-1	TRBJ2-2	TRBD1	.	TGCGCCAGCAGCAGGGACAGTTATAACACCGGGGAGCTGTTTTTT	CASSRDSYNTGELFF
TRBV7-9	TRBJ2-7	.	.	TGTGCCAGCAGCCATCATAAGGCAGTGAGCTACGAGCAGTACTTC	CASSHHKAVSYEQYF
TRBV25-1	TRBJ1-2	.	few	TGTGCCAGCAAGGACCCTCTTAACTATGGCTACACCTTC	CASKDPLNYGYTF
TRBV7-2	TRBJ1-2	.	.	TGTGCCAGCATGTCGGGGCTTGAAGAGGGCTACACCTTC	CASMSGLEEGYTF
TRBV7-2	TRBJ2-1	.	.	TGTGCCAGCCTTTACCGGGAAGAGGAGCAGTTCTTC	CASLYREEEQFF
TRBV5-1	TRBJ1-1	.	.	TGCGCCAGCAGCAATGAACTTAACGCTGAAGCTTTCTTT	CASSNELNAEAFF
TRBV15	TRBJ2-5	.	.	TGTGCCACCAGCAGAGCCTCGGGGGGCGGTGAGCAGTACTTC	CATSRASGGGEQYF
TRBV9	TRBJ2-1	.	once	TGTGCCAGCAGCGTAAATCTCGCGGGGAGATACAATGAGCAGTTCTTC	CASSVNLAGRYNEQFF
TRBV7-9	TRBJ2-7	TRBD1	.	TGTGCCAGCAGCTCGGGACAGGGGTTCGACGAGCAGTACTTC	CASSSGQGFDEQYF
TRBV20-1	TRBJ1-2	TRBD1	few	TGCAGTGCTAGAGATATGGGGACAGGGACTGGCTACACCTTC	CSARDMGTGTGYTF
TRBV3-1	TRBJ2-7	.	once	TGTGCCAGCAGCCCGATGACCGCCTACGAGCAGTACTTC	CASSPMTAYEQYF
TRBV12-3/TRBV12-4	TRBJ1-1	.	.	TGTGCCAGCAGTTTCTGGGGTGCTGAAGCTTTCTTT	CASSFWGAEAFF
TRBV4-1	TRBJ2-3	.	few	TGCGCCAGCAGCCCCGACGCGGCAGGAGGGTCAGATACGCAGTATTTT	CASSPDAAGGSDTQYF
TRBV12-3/TRBV12-4	TRBJ2-2	.	.	TGTGCCGGAATGACAGGCGGCTGGAACGGGGAGCTGTTTTTT	CAGMTGGWNGELFF
TRBV2	TRBJ2-3	.	.	TGTGCCAACCGAGGGCAGTCCACAGATACGCAGTATTTT	CANRGQSTDTQYF
TRBV10-1	TRBJ2-3	.	once	TGCACCAGCAGTGGGGGGGCTGGGGATACGCAGTATTTT	CTSSGGAGDTQYF
TRBV6-2/TRBV6-3	TRBJ2-1	TRBD2	.	TGTGCCAGCAGTTACTTGGGGACTAGCGGGATTTACAATGAGCAGTTCTTC	CASSYLGTSGIYNEQFF
TRBV15	TRBJ2-1	TRBD1	.	TGTGCCACCAGCAGAGTCGACAGGGCCACCTACAATGAGCAGTTCTTC	CATSRVDRATYNEQFF
TRBV19	TRBJ2-1	TRBD2	.	TGTGCCAGTAGTATAGGGGTGCCGGTAGCGGGGGGCCGTGCGAGGGAGCAGTTCTTC	CASSIGVPVAGGRAREQFF
TRBV5-1	TRBJ1-6	.	few	TGCGCCAGCCGTCGGACAGAAGGCTATAGTAATTCACCCCTCCACTTT	CASRRTEGYSNSPLHF
TRBV11-2	TRBJ2-1	.	.	TGTGCCAGCAGCCCGCTACCGGGGTACAATGAGCAGTTCTTC	CASSPLPGYNEQFF
TRBV5-1	TRBJ2-1	.	.	TGCGCCAGCAGCTTTGATAGGAGCCTGCTAGGCAATGAGCAGTTCTTC	CASSFDRSLLGNEQFF
TRBV27	TRBJ2-6	.	many	TGTGCCAGCAGTTTCTCTGGGGCCAACGTCCTGACTTTC	CASSFSGANVLTF
TRBV7-2	TRBJ1-1	.	.	TGTGCCAGCAGCCCGACGATGGGGAACACTGAAGCTTTCTTT	CASSPTMGNTEAFF